A selection of T cell receptor beta chains follows, all from one sample in a study of T cells after yellow fever vaccination. TCRdb re-analysed the 5' RACE reads in MiXCR, keeping a single row per CDR3 protein. The sample records 350,000 or so distinct CDR3 sequences, about 7.8% being singletons. The sample here was PBMCs, taken around 45 days after the first yellow fever vaccination. Source of these receptors: a man younger than 35 who received the YFV17D yellow fever vaccine. Both conserved end residues are part of each CDR3. Fields, in order: J gene, V gene, clone size, D gene, CDR3 DNA, CDR3 protein. A D gene is named only where the DNA matches it firmly. Only part of the rows carry a size: once, few, many, or a class if the clone is expanded.

>TRBJ2-6|TRBV9|many|TRBD2
TGTGCCAGCAGCGTAGTAGCGGGCCCCTCTGGGGCCAACGTCCTGACTTTC
CASSVVAGPSGANVLTF
>TRBJ2-1|TRBV6-4|few|TRBD2
TGTGCCAGCAGTGTTATAGCGGGGATCTACAATGAGCAGTTCTTC
CASSVIAGIYNEQFF
>TRBJ2-3|TRBV10-3|.|.
TGTGCCAACCAGGGAGCTAGCACAGATACGCAGTATTTT
CANQGASTDTQYF
>TRBJ2-7|TRBV10-3|few|TRBD2
TGTGCCATCGGGAACCGGGGGGGTACCTACGAGCAGTACTTC
CAIGNRGGTYEQYF
>TRBJ1-2|TRBV9|.|TRBD1
TGTGCCAGCAGCGCGGACAGGGCTATAGATGGCTACACCTTC
CASSADRAIDGYTF
>TRBJ1-1|TRBV20-1|.|.
TGCAGTGCTCAAGACGCGGGGGGAACGAACACTGAAGCTTTCTTT
CSAQDAGGTNTEAFF
>TRBJ2-1|TRBV5-1|many|.
TGCGCCAGCAGGACCCAGGGGGGCAATGAGCAGTTCTTC
CASRTQGGNEQFF
>TRBJ2-7|TRBV4-1|.|TRBD1
TGCGCCAGCAGCCAGACCGGGACAGCCTCCTACGAGCAGTACTTC
CASSQTGTASYEQYF
>TRBJ1-1|TRBV11-2|few|.
TGTGCCAGCAGCTTAGATCTAAACCAACGGGCTTTCTTT
CASSLDLNQRAFF
>TRBJ2-3|TRBV25-1|.|.
TGTGCCAGCAGTGAAGCCCGGGGGCCAGATACGCAGTATTTT
CASSEARGPDTQYF
>TRBJ1-2|TRBV5-1|few|.
TGCGCCAGCAGGTCCGGGACTTCTAACTATGGCTACACCTTC
CASRSGTSNYGYTF
>TRBJ1-5|TRBV28|few|.
TGTGCCAGCAGATCAGAGCTAACCCAGCATTTT
CASRSELTQHF
>TRBJ2-2|TRBV12-3/TRBV12-4|.|TRBD2
TGTGCCAGCAGCACCGGGACTAGCGTCCCCGGGGAGCTGTTTTTT
CASSTGTSVPGELFF
>TRBJ2-7|TRBV5-1|.|TRBD1
TGCGCCAGCAGCTCACAGGGACAGGCCATGAGAAACTACGAGCAGTACTTC
CASSSQGQAMRNYEQYF